Detailed here is one TCR beta chain. This entry is derived from a study of control samples from healthy donors and cancer patients. Germline CDR1 MDHEN, CDR2 SYDVKM. Trimming removed 4 bases from V and 7 bases from J, with 19 bases in between. The CDR3 totals 15 residues. This table comes from immunoSEQ multiplex PCR, and its TCRdb copy is limited to in-frame clones, with some not included. The table lists more than 100,000 clones, over 85% of them singletons, with more than 6.5% in the top ten. The receptor comes from a man in his forties or fifties with head and neck cancer. Sample: PBMCs. The chain employs TRBV28 and TRBJ1-2, with TRBD1 as a possible D gene (5 bases). This chain's CDR3 is CASSSRGVAVLGYTF. In DNA form, the CDR3 reads TGTGCCAGCAGTTCCCGGGGGGTCGCGGTCCTTGGCTACACCTTC.